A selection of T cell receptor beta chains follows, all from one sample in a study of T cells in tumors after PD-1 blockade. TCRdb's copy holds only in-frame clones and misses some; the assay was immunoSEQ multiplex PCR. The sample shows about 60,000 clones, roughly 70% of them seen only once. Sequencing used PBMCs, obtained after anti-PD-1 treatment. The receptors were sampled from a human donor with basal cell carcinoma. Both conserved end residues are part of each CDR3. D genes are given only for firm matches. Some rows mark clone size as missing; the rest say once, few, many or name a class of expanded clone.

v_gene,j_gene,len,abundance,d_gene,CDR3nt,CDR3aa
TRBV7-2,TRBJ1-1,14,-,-,TGTGCCAGCAGCTTAGTTCAGGGGAACACTGAAGCTTTCTTT,CASSLVQGNTEAFF
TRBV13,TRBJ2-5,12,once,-,TGTGCCAGCAGCTTAGGAGATGCGACCCAGTACTTC,CASSLGDATQYF
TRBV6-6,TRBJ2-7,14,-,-,TGTGCCAGCAGTGATGGGGCAGGGCCCTACGAGCAGTACTTC,CASSDGAGPYEQYF
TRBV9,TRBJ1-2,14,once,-,TGTGCCAGCAGCGTCCGGGACAACTTCTATGGCTACACCTTC,CASSVRDNFYGYTF
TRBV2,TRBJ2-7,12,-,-,TGTGCCAGCAGTGAATCAGGCTACGAGCAGTACTTC,CASSESGYEQYF
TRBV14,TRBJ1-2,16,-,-,TGTGCCAGCAGCCAAGCTGGGACGGGGGCGAACTATGGCTACACCTTC,CASSQAGTGANYGYTF
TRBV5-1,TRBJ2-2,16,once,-,TGCGCCAGCAGCTTGGCGGGCAGGGGTGGCACCGGGGAGCTGTTTTTT,CASSLAGRGGTGELFF
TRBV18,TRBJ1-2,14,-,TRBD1,TGTGCCAGCTCACCCACAGGGGGGAACTATGGCTACACCTTC,CASSPTGGNYGYTF
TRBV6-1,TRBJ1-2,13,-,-,TGTGCCAGCAGTGAAAGTAGTAGTTTTGGCTACACCTTC,CASSESSSFGYTF
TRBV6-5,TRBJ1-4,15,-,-,TGTGCCAGCAGTTACGGCGGTGGCATGGGGGAAAAACTGTTTTTT,CASSYGGGMGEKLFF
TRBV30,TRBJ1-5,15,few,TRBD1,TGTGCCTGGAAACAGGGGAGTTACAGCAATCAGCCCCAGCATTTT,CAWKQGSYSNQPQHF
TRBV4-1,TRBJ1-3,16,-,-,TGCGCCAGCAGCCAACCTCCCGGGGGCGTCGGAAACACCATATATTTT,CASSQPPGGVGNTIYF
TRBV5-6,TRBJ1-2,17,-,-,TGTGCCAGCAGCTTGTGGCCAGGGAAACAATTTAACTATGACTACACCTTC,CASSLWPGKQFNYDYTF
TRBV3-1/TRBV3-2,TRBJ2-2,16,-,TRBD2,TGTGCCAGCAGCCAGACTAGCGGGAGCTACACCGGGGAGCTGTTTTTT,CASSQTSGSYTGELFF
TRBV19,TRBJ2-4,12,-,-,TGTGCCAGTAGTATAATGGGGGGACTTCAGTACTTC,CASSIMGGLQYF
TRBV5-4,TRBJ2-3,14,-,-,TGTGCCAGCGCCAGGCGGGAAAGAGCAGATACGCAGTATTTT,CASARRERADTQYF
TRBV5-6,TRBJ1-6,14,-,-,TGTGCCAGCAGCGTAAGCTCCTATAATTCACCCCTCCACTTT,CASSVSSYNSPLHF
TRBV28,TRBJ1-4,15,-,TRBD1,TGTGCCAGCAGCGCCCCCGGGACAGGGACTGAAAAACTGTTTTTT,CASSAPGTGTEKLFF
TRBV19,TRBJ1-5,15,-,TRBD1,TGTGCCAGTAGTCCTAGGGACAGGGTAAACCAGCCCCAGCATTTT,CASSPRDRVNQPQHF
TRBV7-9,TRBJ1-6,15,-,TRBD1,TGTGCCAGCAGCGCTCGGGACAGGGGTAATTCACCCCTCCACTTT,CASSARDRGNSPLHF
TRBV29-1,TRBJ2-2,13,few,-,TGCAGCGTTGAAAACGTAGCCACCGGGGAGCTGTTTTTT,CSVENVATGELFF
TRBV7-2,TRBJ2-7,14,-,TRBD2,TGTGCCAGCAGGCGGGGCGGGGGGGCCCACGAGCAGTACTTC,CASRRGGGAHEQYF
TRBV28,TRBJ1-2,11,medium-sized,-,TGTGCCAGCAGTTTCGACTATGGCTACACCTTC,CASSFDYGYTF
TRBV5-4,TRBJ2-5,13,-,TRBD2,TGTGCCAGCAGCTTGACTAGCGGCGAGACCCAGTACTTC,CASSLTSGETQYF
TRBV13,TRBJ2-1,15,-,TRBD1,TGTGCCAGCAGCCACGACAGGGGGATCTACAATGAGCAGTTCTTC,CASSHDRGIYNEQFF
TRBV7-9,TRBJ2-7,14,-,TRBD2,TGTGCCAGCAGCTACCTGACTAGCGACTACGAGCAGTACTTC,CASSYLTSDYEQYF
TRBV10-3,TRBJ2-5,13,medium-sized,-,TGTGCCTGCAGGGTGGGGGACGCGGAGACCCAGTACTTC,CACRVGDAETQYF
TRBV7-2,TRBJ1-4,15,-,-,TGTGCCAGCAGCTTGACGATGAACCCTAATGAAAAACTGTTTTTT,CASSLTMNPNEKLFF
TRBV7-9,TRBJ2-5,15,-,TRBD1,TGTGCCAGCAGCTTTGACAGGGGGTATCGGGAGACCCAGTACTTC,CASSFDRGYRETQYF
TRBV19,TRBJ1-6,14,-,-,TGTGCCAGTAGTATGTCTGGGGTTAATTCACCCCTCCACTTT,CASSMSGVNSPLHF
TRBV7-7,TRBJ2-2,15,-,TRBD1,TGTGCCAGCAGCGTCGGGACAGGGGAGTCCGGGGAGCTGTTTTTT,CASSVGTGESGELFF
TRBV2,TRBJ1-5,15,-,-,TGTGCCAGCAGTGCAGAACAGCTCGGCGGTCAGCCCCAGCATTTT,CASSAEQLGGQPQHF
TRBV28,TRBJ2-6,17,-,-,TGTGCCAGCAGTTTAGAAGGTGCGGGGACCGGGGCCAACGTCCTGACTTTC,CASSLEGAGTGANVLTF
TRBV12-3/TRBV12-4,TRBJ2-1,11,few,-,TGTGCCAGCAGTTTTAACAATGAGCAGTTCTTC,CASSFNNEQFF
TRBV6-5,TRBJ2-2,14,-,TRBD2,TGTGCCAGCAGTTCCTGGGGGGGCACCGGGGAGCTGTTTTTT,CASSSWGGTGELFF
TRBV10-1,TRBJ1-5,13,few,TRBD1,TGCGCCAGCAGTGAAGGGGGCGGTCAGCCCCAGCATTTT,CASSEGGGQPQHF
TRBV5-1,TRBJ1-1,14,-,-,TGCGCCAGCAGCTTTTCTGGGGTTGATACTGAAGCTTTCTTT,CASSFSGVDTEAFF
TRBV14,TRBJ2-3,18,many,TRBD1,TGTGCCAGCAGCCAAGAGGACAGGATTTCAGTTAGCACAGATACGCAGTATTTT,CASSQEDRISVSTDTQYF
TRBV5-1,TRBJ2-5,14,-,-,TGCGCCAGACCGACAGCGCTTCTCCAAGAGACCCAGTACTTC,CARPTALLQETQYF